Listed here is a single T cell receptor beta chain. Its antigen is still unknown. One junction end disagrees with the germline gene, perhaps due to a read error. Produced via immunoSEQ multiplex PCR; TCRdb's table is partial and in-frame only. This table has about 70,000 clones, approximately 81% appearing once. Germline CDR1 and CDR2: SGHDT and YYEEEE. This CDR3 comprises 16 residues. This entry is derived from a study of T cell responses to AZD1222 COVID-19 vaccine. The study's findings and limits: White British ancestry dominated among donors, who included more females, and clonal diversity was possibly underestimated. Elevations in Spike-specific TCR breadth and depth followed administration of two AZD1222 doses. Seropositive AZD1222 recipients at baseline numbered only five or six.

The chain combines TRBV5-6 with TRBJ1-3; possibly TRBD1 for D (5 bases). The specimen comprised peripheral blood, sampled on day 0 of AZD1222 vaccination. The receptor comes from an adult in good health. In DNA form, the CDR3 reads TGTGTCAGCAGCGGAAAGACAGTTTTCTCTGGAAACACCATATATTTT. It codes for CVSSGKTVFSGNTIYF.